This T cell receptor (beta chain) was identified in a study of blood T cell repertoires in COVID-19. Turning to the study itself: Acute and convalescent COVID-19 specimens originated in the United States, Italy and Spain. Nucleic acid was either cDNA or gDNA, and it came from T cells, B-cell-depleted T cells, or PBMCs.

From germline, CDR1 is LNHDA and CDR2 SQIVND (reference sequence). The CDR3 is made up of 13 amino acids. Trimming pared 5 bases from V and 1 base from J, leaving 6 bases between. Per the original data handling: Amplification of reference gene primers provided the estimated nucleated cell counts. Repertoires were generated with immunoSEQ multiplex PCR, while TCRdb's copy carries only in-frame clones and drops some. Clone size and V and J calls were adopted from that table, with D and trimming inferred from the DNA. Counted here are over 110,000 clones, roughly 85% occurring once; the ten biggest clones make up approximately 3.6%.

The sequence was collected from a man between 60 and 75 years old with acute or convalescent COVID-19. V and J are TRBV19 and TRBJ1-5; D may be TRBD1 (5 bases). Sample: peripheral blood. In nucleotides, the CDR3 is TGTGCCAGTAGTCGACAGAGCAATCAGCCCCAGCATTTT. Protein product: CASSRQSNQPQHF.